This entry lists 21 T cell receptor beta chains sequenced from one sample in a study of PD-L1 blockade in urothelial cancer. Produced via immunoSEQ multiplex PCR; TCRdb's table is partial and in-frame only. The sample has tens of thousands of clones, about a third seen once. Sequencing was performed on tumor tissue, taken before atezolizumab (anti-PD-L1) treatment. These receptors came from a man between 60 and 75 years old with urothelial cancer.

In this sample, this clone turned up many times. The chain joins TRBV7-6 to TRBJ2-5, with 10 bases matching TRBD1. Germline CDR1 and CDR2: SGHVS and FNYEAQ. The junction had 10 bases not matched to a gene; V was cut back by 5 bases and J by 4 bases. CDR3 length equals 16 residues. The CDR3 loop reads CASSAPGTGVRETQYF. Written as DNA, the CDR3 is TGTGCCAGCAGCGCACCCGGGACAGGGGTTCGAGAGACCCAGTACTTC.

This sequence joins TRBV10-2 and TRBJ2-3; D gene ambiguous. This CDR3 has 12 residues. Trimming removed 3 bases from V and 7 bases from J, with 8 bases in between. From germline, CDR1 is WSHSY and CDR2 SAAADI. The CDR3 reads CASSEKHHTQYF. In nucleotides, the CDR3 is TGCGCCAGCAGTGAAAAGCACCATACGCAGTATTTT.

The J gene is TRBJ2-1, the V gene TRBV5-1, with TRBD2 matching 7 bases. The CDR3 loop spans 14 amino acids. J gave up 8 bases and V 2 bases, and 7 bases lay outside the gene matches. Germline loops: CDR1 SGHRS, CDR2 YFSETQ. CDR3 nucleotide sequence: TGCGCCAGCAGCTTTCAGCGGGGAAATGATGAGCAGTTCTTC. Protein: CASSFQRGNDEQFF. The variable domain in full, with the rest retrieved from reference TRBV5-1 and TRBJ2-1, is KAGVTQTPRYLIKTRGQQVTLSCSPISGHRSVSWYQQTPGQGLQFLFEYFSETQRNKGNFPGRFSGRQFSNSRSEMNVSTLELGDSALYLCASSFQRGNDEQFFGPGTRLTVL.

The rearrangement links TRBV25-1 to TRBJ1-1; no definite D call. CDR1 MGHDK and CDR2 SYGVNS come from the germline V gene. This CDR3 is built from 13 residues. V was shortened by 0 bases and J by 6 bases, with 8 bases between the two germline ends. The CDR3, as DNA: TGTGCCAGCAGTGAATATTCGCTATCTGAAGCTTTCTTT. Protein product: CASSEYSLSEAFF. The full variable domain, in which reference TRBV25-1 and TRBJ1-1 provide the parts outside the CDR3, is EADIYQTPRYLVIGTGKKITLECSQTMGHDKMYWYQQDPGMELHLIHYSYGVNSTEKGDLSSESTVSRIRTEHFPLTLESARPSHTSQYLCASSEYSLSEAFFGQGTRLTVV.

The CDR3 DNA follows: TGCGCCAGCAGGGTGGCCGGGGGCACAGATACGCAGTATTTT. It encodes CASRVAGGTDTQYF. The gene calls are TRBV5-1 and TRBJ2-3; tentatively, D is TRBD2 (5 bases). V dropped 5 bases and J dropped 1 base, with 11 bases sitting between them. Germline lookup yields CDR1 SGHRS and CDR2 YFSETQ. The CDR3 covers 14 residues.

The CDR3 sequence: CASSESSSNEKLFF. Written as DNA, the CDR3 is TGCGCCAGCAGTGAGTCCAGTTCTAATGAAAAACTGTTTTTT. The rearrangement links TRBV10-1 to TRBJ1-4; D remains unclear. Germline-derived CDR1 and CDR2 are WNHNN and SYGVQD (reference sequence). The CDR3 runs 14 residues. V was shortened by 0 bases and J by 3 bases, with 5 bases between the two germline ends.

This clone appeared a few times. This chain uses TRBV6-7 with TRBJ2-5, with D perhaps given as TRBD1 or TRBD2 (5 bases each). TRBV6-7 is filed as an ORF, its function uncertain. The ends were cut back, 11 bases at V and 4 bases at J, with 11 bases in the middle. This CDR3 is 11 amino acids long. Here the CDR3 DNA reads TGTGCCCCCCGGGACCCAGAGACCCAGTACTTC. Its translation is CAPRDPETQYF.

This clone was recorded a few times. The chain has TRBV6-8 and TRBJ1-6; TRBD1 matches at 9 bases. Germline assignment: CDR1 MNHGY and CDR2 SAAAGT. This CDR3 contains 15 residues. The V segment lost 5 bases and the J segment 3 bases; nucleotides outside the gene matches: 2. The CDR3, as DNA: TGTGCCAGCAGTGAGACAGGGGGCTATAATTCACCCCTCCACTTT. Translated: CASSETGGYNSPLHF.

V gene TRBV16 combines with J gene TRBJ2-1, with 7 bases that match TRBD1. Unmatched junction bases numbered 4, after V lost 4 bases and J lost 4 bases. The CDR3 sequence is 14 residues long. CDR1 and CDR2 (germline): KGHSY, FQNENV. CDR3 protein: CASSRDRSYNEQFF. In nucleotides, the CDR3 is TGTGCCAGCAGCCGGGACAGAAGTTACAATGAGCAGTTCTTC. Together with reference TRBV16 and TRBJ2-1, the CDR3 gives the full variable domain: GEEVAQTPKHLVRGEGQKAKLYCAPIKGHSYVFWYQQVLKNEFKFLISFQNENVFDETGMPKERFSAKCLPNSPCSLEIQATKLEDSAVYFCASSRDRSYNEQFFGPGTRLTVL.

This sequence joins TRBV6-8 and TRBJ2-5, with TRBD2 identical over 9 bases. Trimming took 6 bases from V and 5 from J; bases not matched to a gene: 10. This CDR3 has 15 residues. Per the germline V gene, CDR1 is MNHGY and CDR2 is SAAAGT. The DNA for the CDR3 is TGTGCCAGCAGCCACTGGGCTAGCGGGGAGGAGACCCAGTACTTC. It translates to CASSHWASGEETQYF.

The chain couples TRBV19 to TRBJ2-2; the D gene is possibly TRBD2 (6 bases). The CDR3 sequence is 15 residues long. The ends were cut back, 6 bases at V and 1 base at J, with 12 bases in the middle. CDR1 and CDR2 (germline): LNHDA, SQIVND (reference sequence). CDR3 amino acids: CASSQEGVNTGELFF. In DNA form, the CDR3 reads TGTGCCAGTAGCCAGGAGGGCGTGAACACCGGGGAGCTGTTTTTT.

This clone has just a few counts. The rearrangement uses TRBV11-3 and TRBJ2-1, with TRBD2 as a possible D gene (7 bases). V dropped 6 bases and J dropped 4 bases, with 16 bases sitting between them. This CDR3 comprises 15 residues. The germline gives CDR1 SGHNT, CDR2 YENEEA. The chain's CDR3 is CASSFRGAPYNEQFF. CDR3 bases: TGTGCCAGCAGTTTCCGGGGGGCACCTTACAATGAGCAGTTCTTC. Filled out from reference TRBV11-3 and TRBJ2-1, the complete variable domain reads EAGVVQSPRYKIIEKKQPVAFWCNPISGHNTLYWYLQNLGQGPELLIRYENEEAVDDSQLPKDRFSAERLKGVDSTLKIQPAELGDSAVYLCASSFRGAPYNEQFFGPGTRLTVL.

The V call is TRBV19, the J call TRBJ2-1; D not resolved. Per the germline V gene, CDR1 is LNHDA and CDR2 is SQIVND (reference sequence). V lost 2 bases and J lost 4, with 6 bases in between. This CDR3 spans 13 amino acids. CDR3 nucleotides: TGTGCCAGTAGTATAACAGATTACAATGAGCAGTTCTTC. Its translation: CASSITDYNEQFF.

V and J are TRBV11-3 and TRBJ1-3; D remains ambiguous. The CDR3 extends over 17 amino acids. Germline CDR1 and CDR2: SGHNT and YENEEA. The ends were cut back, 5 bases at V and 0 bases at J, with 17 bases in the middle. This chain's CDR3 is CASSPGPQLSSGNTIYF. Here the CDR3 DNA reads TGTGCCAGCAGCCCCGGGCCCCAGCTGTCCTCTGGAAACACCATATATTTT.

The rearrangement joins TRBV19 to TRBJ1-1; 9 nucleotides match TRBD1. Per germline, CDR1 LNHDA and CDR2 SQIVND (reference sequence). This CDR3 spans 13 amino acids. Trimming removed 8 bases from V and 6 bases from J; junction bases left unmatched: 7. CDR3 nucleotide sequence: TGTGCCAGTGCGGGACAGGGATGGGCTGAAGCTTTCTTT. This codes for CASAGQGWAEAFF.

This sequence joins TRBV5-1 and TRBJ2-1, with D perhaps TRBD1 (6 bases). The CDR3 totals 15 residues. The ends were cut back, 0 bases at V and 5 bases at J, with 12 bases in the middle. Germline V lookup: CDR1 SGHRS, CDR2 YFSETQ. DNA of the CDR3: TGCGCCAGCAGCTTGGTGGCAGGGGTCAACAATGAGCAGTTCTTC. Translation gives CASSLVAGVNNEQFF.

The chain employs TRBV19 and TRBJ2-1; 15 bases are a match to TRBD2. Trimming cost V 5 bases and J 2 bases; bases outside gene matches: 7. The CDR3 sequence is 18 residues long. Germline-derived CDR1 and CDR2 are LNHDA and SQIVND (reference sequence). CDR3 DNA: TGTGCCAGTAGTGCCAGGACTAGCGGGGGGGCCACCTACAATGAGCAGTTCTTC. Translated, it gives CASSARTSGGATYNEQFF.

Only a few counts were recorded for this clone. The chain joins TRBV9 to TRBJ1-4, with 10 bases that match TRBD1. Germline V gene data show CDR1 as SGDLS and CDR2 as YYNGEE. The length of the CDR3 is 15 residues. Unmatched junction bases numbered 6, after V lost 6 bases and J lost 4 bases. The CDR3 reads CASTPGDRGNEKLFF. The CDR3 nucleotides read TGTGCCAGCACCCCCGGGGACAGGGGTAATGAAAAACTGTTTTTT.

V and J are TRBV28 and TRBJ2-7; 12 bases align to TRBD2. V was pared by 6 bases and J by 4 bases, with 13 bases of the junction left unmatched. The CDR3 extends over 17 amino acids. From germline, CDR1 is MDHEN and CDR2 SYDVKM. This CDR3 is CASRRRQLAGGQYEQYF. CDR3 in DNA: TGTGCCAGCAGGAGGCGGCAACTAGCGGGAGGCCAGTACGAGCAGTACTTC.

In this sample, this clone turned up a few times. The chain uses TRBV27 and TRBJ2-5, with 11 nucleotides matching TRBD2. Per the germline V gene, CDR1 is MNHEY and CDR2 is SMNVEV (reference sequence). The trim removed 2 bases at V and 5 bases at J, leaving 7 bases unmatched. The CDR3 length is 16 residues. The CDR3 spells CASSLVAGGPQETQYF. The DNA for the CDR3 is TGTGCCAGCAGTTTAGTAGCGGGGGGGCCCCAGGAGACCCAGTACTTC.

In its sample, this clone was seen a few times. This rearrangement joins TRBV6-8 to TRBJ2-5; D gene unclear. V was trimmed by 5 bases and J by 5 bases, leaving 21 bases between them. The CDR3 extends over 16 amino acids. Germline-derived CDR1 and CDR2 are MNHGY and SAAAGT. The CDR3 sequence is CASSDRSSATKETQYF. DNA of the CDR3: TGTGCCAGCAGTGACCGTTCATCCGCCACCAAGGAGACCCAGTACTTC.